This TCR beta chain was recovered during a study of shared clonotypes between healthy human individuals. Only in-frame clones appear in the TCRdb table, and some are missing; sequencing was by immunoSEQ multiplex PCR. This sample has about 2.4 million clones; under 95% occur once, and the top ten carry 0.36%. Germline V gives CDR1 GTSNPN, CDR2 SVGIG (reference sequence). V was shortened by 0 bases and J by 0 bases, with 12 bases between the two germline ends. The CDR3 sequence is 16 residues long. Sequenced input: naive CD4+ T cells from PBMCs. The subset is: CD45RA+ positively selected. The V call is TRBV30, the J call TRBJ1-5, with D unclear. The sequence was collected from a man aged 18 to 35 in good health. Some clones in this sample may be carry-over from other donors' samples. This chain's CDR3 is CAWSVLTSNSNQPQHF. The CDR3 DNA is TGTGCCTGGAGTGTATTAACCTCAAATAGCAATCAGCCCCAGCATTTT.